A single sample is the source of the 3 T cell receptor beta chains below, sequenced in a study of blood T cell repertoires in COVID-19. Only in-frame clones appear in the TCRdb table, and some are missing; sequencing was by immunoSEQ multiplex PCR. The data hold about 360,000 clones, with about 86% observed a single time. The source material was peripheral blood. The origin of the receptors is a woman aged 60-75 years with COVID-19, enrolled during active disease.

The chain joins TRBV2 to TRBJ2-7; the D is unclear. CDR1 SNHLY and CDR2 FYNNEI come from the germline V gene. Trimming stripped 3 bases from V and 2 bases from J, with 5 bases between. The CDR3 covers 12 residues. CDR3 region: CASSDRAYEQYF. The CDR3 nucleotides read TGTGCCAGCAGTGACCGTGCCTACGAGCAGTACTTC.

The V and J genes are TRBV12-3 or TRBV12-4 and TRBJ2-7; maybe TRBD2 (6 bases). This CDR3 is built from 13 residues. V shed 6 bases and J shed 5 bases, with 14 bases lying between them. The CDR3 bases are TGTGCCAGCAGCTCCCCCCGGAGGGACGAGCAGTACTTC. Its translation: CASSSPRRDEQYF.

CDR3 residues: CASRPTGALNTIYF. The CDR3 DNA reads TGCGCCAGCAGGCCTACAGGGGCACTAAACACCATATATTTT. This chain connects TRBV5-1 to TRBJ1-3; TRBD1 agrees at 7 bases. The CDR3 sequence is 14 residues long. Per the germline V gene, CDR1 is SGHRS and CDR2 is YFSETQ. Trimming removed 5 bases from V and 6 bases from J; junction bases left unmatched: 8.